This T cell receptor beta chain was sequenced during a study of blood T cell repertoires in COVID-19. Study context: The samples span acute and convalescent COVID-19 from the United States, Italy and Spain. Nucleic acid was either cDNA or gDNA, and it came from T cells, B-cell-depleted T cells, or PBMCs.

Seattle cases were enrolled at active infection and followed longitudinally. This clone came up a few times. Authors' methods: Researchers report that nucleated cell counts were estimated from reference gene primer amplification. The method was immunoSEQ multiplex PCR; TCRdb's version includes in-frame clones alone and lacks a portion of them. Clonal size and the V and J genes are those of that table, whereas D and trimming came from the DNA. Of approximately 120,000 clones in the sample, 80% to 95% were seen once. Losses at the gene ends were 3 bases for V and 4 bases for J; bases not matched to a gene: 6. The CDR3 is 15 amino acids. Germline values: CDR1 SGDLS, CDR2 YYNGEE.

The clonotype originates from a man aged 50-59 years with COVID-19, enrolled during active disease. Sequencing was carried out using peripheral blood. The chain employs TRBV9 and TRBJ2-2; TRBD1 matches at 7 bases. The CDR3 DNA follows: TGTGCCAGCAGCGGAGGGCAGGGGGTCACCGGGGAGCTGTTTTTT. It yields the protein CASSGGQGVTGELFF.